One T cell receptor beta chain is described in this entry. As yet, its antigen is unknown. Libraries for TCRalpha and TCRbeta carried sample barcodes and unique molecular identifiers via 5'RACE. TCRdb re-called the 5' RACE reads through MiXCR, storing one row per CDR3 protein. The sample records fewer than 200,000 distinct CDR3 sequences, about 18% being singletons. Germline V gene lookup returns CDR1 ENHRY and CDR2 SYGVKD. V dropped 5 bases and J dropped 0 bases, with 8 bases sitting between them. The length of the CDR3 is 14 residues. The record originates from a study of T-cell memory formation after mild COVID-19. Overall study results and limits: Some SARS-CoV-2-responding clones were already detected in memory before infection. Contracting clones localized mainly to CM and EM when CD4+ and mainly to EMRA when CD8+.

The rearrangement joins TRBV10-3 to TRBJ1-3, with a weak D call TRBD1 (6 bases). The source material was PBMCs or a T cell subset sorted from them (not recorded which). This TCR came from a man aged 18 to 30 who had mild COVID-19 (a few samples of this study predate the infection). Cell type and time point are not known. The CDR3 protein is CAISRTASGNTIYF. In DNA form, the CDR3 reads TGTGCCATCAGTAGGACAGCCTCTGGAAACACCATATATTTT.